A single sample gave rise to the 6 T cell receptor beta chains below, sequenced in a study of early T cells in non-severe SARS-CoV-2 infection. Via MiXCR, TCRdb re-called the 5' RACE reads, giving one row per CDR3 protein. The sample includes 50,000 to 60,000 distinct CDR3 sequences, 11% of them seen just once. The specimen sequenced was whole blood. Source of these receptors: an adult who was a healthcare worker with PCR-confirmed SARS-CoV-2 infection or an uninfected control (not recorded which).

This clonotype was found many times. The genes are TRBV5-1 and TRBJ2-5, with a weak D call TRBD2 (5 bases). CDR1 and CDR2 from the germline V gene are SGHRS and YFSETQ. The CDR3 is 12 residues long. V was pared by 4 bases and J by 4 bases, with 8 bases between. This chain's CDR3 is CASSTSGETQYF. The DNA of the CDR3 is TGCGCCAGCAGCACTAGTGGAGAGACCCAGTACTTC.

This clonotype was counted only a few times. The rearrangement links TRBV3-1 to TRBJ2-1; 11 nucleotides align to TRBD2. J lost 7 bases, V lost 4 bases, and 6 bases had no gene match. Germline CDR1 and CDR2: LGHDT and YNNKEL (reference sequence). The CDR3 loop spans 15 amino acids. Written as DNA, the CDR3 is TGTGCCAGCAGCCCTCCTAGCGGGGGGCGGAATGAGCAGTTCTTC. Translated, it gives CASSPPSGGRNEQFF.

This clonotype was found many times. The chain carries TRBV28 and TRBJ1-2; D is uncertain. The CDR3 length is 13 residues. Germline values: CDR1 MDHEN, CDR2 SYDVKM. V shed 3 bases and J shed 4 bases, with 9 bases lying between them. The CDR3 DNA sequence: TGTGCCAGCAGTTTTAGTGAGACCTATGGCTACACCTTC. Translated: CASSFSETYGYTF.

This clonotype appeared a few times. DNA for the CDR3: TGTGCCAGCTCCCCGGCCAGGAGACTATCTGGAAACACCATATATTTT. Its protein is CASSPARRLSGNTIYF. The chain links TRBV5-5 to TRBJ1-3; no firm D call. Germline V gene lookup returns CDR1 SGHKS and CDR2 YYEKEE (reference sequence). The CDR3 totals 16 residues. V was trimmed by 7 bases and J by 1 base, leaving 18 bases between them.

The chain combines TRBV3-1 with TRBJ1-6; a weak D match, TRBD1 (5 bases). CDR3 length equals 15 residues. With 8 bases removed from V and 6 bases from J, the gap between germline ends came to 17 bases. Germline-derived CDR1 and CDR2 are LGHDT and YNNKEL (reference sequence). CDR3 loop: CASGGYGMGNSPLHF. In nucleotides, the CDR3 is TGTGCCAGCGGGGGTTACGGGATGGGTAATTCACCCCTCCACTTT.

This clonotype was counted ten times or more. The chain combines TRBV29-1 with TRBJ2-7; the D is unclear. From germline, CDR1 is SQVTM and CDR2 ANQGSEA. This CDR3 comprises 12 residues. V was cut by 4 bases and J by 6 bases, with 13 bases left in between. Written as DNA, the CDR3 is TGCAGCGTTGTTCTTGGGTCCATCGAGCAGTACTTC. Translating gives CSVVLGSIEQYF.